A few counts support the clone carrying this T cell receptor beta chain. This sample is part of a study of T cell repertoires in cytomegalovirus infection. TCRdb called the reads again in MiXCR, with one record for every CDR3 protein. The sample includes about 440,000 distinct CDR3 sequences, roughly 30% of them seen just once. V was trimmed by 0 bases and J by 4 bases, leaving 17 bases between them. CDR1 and CDR2 (germline): MGHRA, YSYEKL. The length of the CDR3 is 17 residues. The receptor's source is a human donor in good health (CMV status not recorded). Some clones in this sample may be carry-over from other donors' samples. J is TRBJ2-3 and V is TRBV4-1; D may be TRBD2 (6 bases). The sequencing sample was made of PBMCs. Here the CDR3 DNA reads TGCGCCAGCAGCCAAGATAGGCGGGCCCGGGGGTCAGATACGCAGTATTTT. It is translated as CASSQDRRARGSDTQYF.